This T cell receptor beta chain appears in the sequencing data of a study of blood T cell repertoires in COVID-19 (TCRdb year 2020). In the study overall: Samples covering the acute and convalescent phases of COVID-19 were provided by collaborators in the United States, Italy and Spain. The repertoires were made available in a free public database intended to serve as a resource for research on the immune response to SARS-CoV-2. Samples came from the ongoing ImmuneRACE study (first 160 participants) plus 1,254 subjects from 6 global collaborators. The material from the prospective study consisted of cDNA or gDNA derived from T cells, B-cell-depleted T cells, or PBMCs. Nearly every sample came with metadata listing a de-identified subject ID, COVID-19 status, age in years and sex. Deeply sampled blood TCRbeta repertoires from subjects exposed to, actively infected with, or recovered from COVID-19 were included in the dataset. Where available, HLA class I and class II types were taken from metadata supplied by the sample provider and were not determined by assay-based typing.

The germline V gene provides CDR1 SGHAT and CDR2 FQNNGV. The CDR3 sequence holds 13 residues, the cysteine and phenylalanine included. The retained sequence is limited to the CDR3, 39 bases, with the frame set at the first base. V gives up 1 base and J gives up 1 base, and the segment between their germline ends measures 4 bases. The collaborating institutions used their own protocols to collect whole blood in K2EDTA tubes. For TCRbeta analysis, collaborators shipped samples in one of three forms: frozen whole blood, isolated PBMCs, or DNA extracted from either of those sample types. With regard to this clone: The antigen it binds to is not known. No base quality information exists; no much larger clone differs at one position.

Findings and caveats that apply to the study as a whole: How much clinical and demographic metadata was included differed by source and by participant, and the metadata was provided uncurated.

TCRbeta CDR3 regions were amplified from genomic DNA using the immunoSEQ Assay, a bias-controlled multiplex PCR. Per the authors' processing: The number of nucleated cells in each sample was estimated by amplification of reference gene primers within the assay. Sequence reads were collapsed and filtered to measure the absolute abundance of every unique TCRbeta CDR3 rearrangement. For each sample, productive Simpson clonality was calculated as the square root of Simpson's diversity index over productive rearrangements. The source is immuneACCESS, and TCRdb retained only in-frame sequences with V and J called. Part of the clones is not carried over; for the studies checked, unresolved V genes explain less than half of this, and the remainder is unexplained. The DNA was the basis for D and trimming; V, J and clone size are from that table. Counted in this sample were 110,000 to 150,000 clones; 80% to 90% of them appeared once. Roughly 1.4% of the sample is held by the ten biggest clonotypes.

Sequencing was done on a sample of peripheral blood. This TCR was recovered from a woman in her fifties or sixties with acute or convalescent COVID-19. This receptor chain uses TRBV11-2 and TRBJ1-1; the D gene cannot be named for sure. The nucleotide sequence reads as follows: TGTGCCAGCAGCTTAGGGCAGAACACTGAAGCTTTCTTT. Its protein product is CASSLGQNTEAFF.